Sequencing of this T cell receptor (beta chain) was carried out in a study of T cell changes during pregnancy in multiple sclerosis. The CDR3 extends over 14 amino acids. The V gene's germline CDR1 is MNHEY and CDR2 SMNVEV (reference sequence). The V end was cut by 3 bases, the J end by 4 bases, with 12 bases between. Sequencing used immunoSEQ multiplex PCR; TCRdb keeps in-frame clones, though not all of them. The table lists 50,000 to 65,000 clones, 80% to 95% of them singletons. The material sequenced was CD8+ T cells from peripheral blood mononuclear cells, taken in the second trimester of pregnancy. The chain has TRBV27 and TRBJ1-1; D is perhaps TRBD1 (5 bases). The TCR sequence derives from a female donor with multiple sclerosis, enrolled in a pregnancy study. CDR3 DNA sequence: TGTGCCAGCAGTTTGGGGGGACCGAGCACTGAAGCTTTCTTT. Amino acid sequence: CASSLGGPSTEAFF.